The present entry profiles one T cell receptor (beta chain) with its context. No antigen is known for it. This sample is part of a study of cytomegalovirus exposure and HLA in healthy donors. Study-level points and caveats: The study designated fewer than 200 TCR beta chains cytomegalovirus-associated. TCR beta V- and J-gene trimming, according to a later analysis, was linked to a missense DCLRE1C variant. In a later analysis, at a false discovery rate of 0.05, 15,000 to 20,000 TCR beta sequences matched HLA alleles.

V trimming: 1 base; J trimming: 2 bases; junction bases outside the gene matches: 7. Germline CDR1 reads MNHEY; CDR2 reads SMNVEV (reference sequence). This CDR3 has 17 residues. The PCR used 60 Vbeta and 13 Jbeta primers. Profiling relied on immunoSEQ multiplex PCR, and the TCRdb table lists in-frame clones only, not all of them. Of approximately 160,000 clones listed, less than 90% are singletons. Sequenced sample: PBMCs. The chain joins TRBV27 to TRBJ1-5; 8 nucleotides line up with TRBD1. This receptor was identified in a boy between 2 and 15 years old in good health and CMV-seronegative. Here the CDR3 reads CASSLLGTGEGNQPQHF. The CDR3 DNA is TGTGCCAGCAGTTTATTAGGGACAGGTGAAGGCAATCAGCCCCAGCATTTT.